This T cell receptor (beta chain) stems from a study of shared clonotypes between healthy human individuals. As for this clone: As yet, its antigen is unknown.

The germline V and J ends were trimmed by 1 base and 0 bases, with 10 bases remaining between them. This CDR3 is 16 amino acids long. CDR1 GTSNPN and CDR2 SVGIG come from the germline V gene (reference sequence). Measured with immunoSEQ multiplex PCR; TCRdb has only the in-frame clones, and not every one. The sample shows more than 2,000,000 clones, around nine tenths of them seen only once. Study observations and caveats: Expectations were that clonotype sharing among donors would be affected by sequencing depth. Larger richness was generally estimated for naive than memory subsets.

Source material: naive CD4+ T cells sorted from blood. Subset noted: CD45RA+ positively selected. The chain is built from TRBV30 and TRBJ2-6; unclear D gene. This TCR was sampled from a man younger than 35 in good health. CDR3 loop: CAWSGLHRSGANVLTF. In DNA, the CDR3 is TGTGCCTGGAGTGGGTTACATCGCTCTGGGGCCAACGTCCTGACTTTC. The full variable domain, rest sourced from reference TRBV30 and TRBJ2-6, is SQTIHQWPATLVQPVGSPLSLECTVEGTSNPNLYWYRQAAGRGLQLLFYSVGIGQISSEVPQNLSASRPQDRQFILSSKKLLLSDSGFYLCAWSGLHRSGANVLTFGAGSRLTVL.